Below are 5 T cell receptor beta chains sequenced from a single sample in a study of regulatory and conventional T cells in breast cancer. TCRdb reprocessed the PCR reads with MiXCR, giving one entry per CDR3 protein. The table records some 16,000 distinct CDR3 sequences, about 31% of them present only once. The sequenced material came from conventional T cells from blood. The receptors derive from a female donor in good health.

The chain couples TRBV7-2 to TRBJ2-2, with D perhaps matching TRBD2 (7 bases). The V end was cut by 5 bases, the J end by 6 bases, with 16 bases between. The germline gives CDR1 SGHTA, CDR2 FQGNSA. The CDR3 contains 15 residues. This CDR3 is CASSLRGGTPGELFF. CDR3 DNA: TGTGCCAGCAGCCTTCGGGGAGGGACACCCGGGGAGCTGTTTTTT.

J is TRBJ2-4 and V is TRBV4-3; D unclear. Trimming left V 1 base short and J 0 bases short, with 13 bases between. The CDR3 loop spans 17 amino acids. In germline, CDR1 is LGHNA, CDR2 YSLEER. The CDR3 loop reads CASSQARNQVAKNIQYF. The CDR3, as DNA: TGCGCCAGCAGCCAAGCCCGGAATCAAGTAGCCAAAAACATTCAGTACTTC.

This clonotype is medium-sized. The chain employs TRBV5-1 and TRBJ2-5; 14 nucleotides match TRBD2. The V segment lost 4 bases and the J segment 2 bases; nucleotides outside the gene matches: 7. The CDR3 is made up of 17 amino acids. Per the germline V gene, CDR1 is SGHRS and CDR2 is YFSETQ. CDR3 nucleotide sequence: TGCGCCAGCAGCGGGGGACTAGCGGGGGCCCTTCAAGAGACCCAGTACTTC. It specifies CASSGGLAGALQETQYF.

This clonotype is medium-sized (0.01 to 0.1%) by share. The J gene is TRBJ2-5, the V gene TRBV5-1, with 13 bases matching TRBD2. The V and J ends lost 0 bases and 0 bases, in that order; junction bases with no gene match: 2. Germline-derived CDR1 and CDR2 are SGHRS and YFSETQ. The CDR3 is 17 amino acids. In DNA form, the CDR3 reads TGCGCCAGCAGCTTGGAACTAGCGGGAGGGTACCAAGAGACCCAGTACTTC. Its protein product is CASSLELAGGYQETQYF. Based on the CDR3 plus reference TRBV5-1 and TRBJ2-5, the full variable domain is KAGVTQTPRYLIKTRGQQVTLSCSPISGHRSVSWYQQTPGQGLQFLFEYFSETQRNKGNFPGRFSGRQFSNSRSEMNVSTLELGDSALYLCASSLELAGGYQETQYFGPGTRLLVL.

By its share, this clonotype is medium-sized. This chain uses TRBV6-4 with TRBJ2-1, with TRBD2 identical over 9 bases. This CDR3 contains 15 residues. After removal of 4 bases from V and 7 bases from J, the junction contained 8 bases not matched to a gene. Germline V gene lookup returns CDR1 MRHNA and CDR2 SNTAGT. The CDR3 sequence is CASSGVAGELNEQFF. DNA for the CDR3: TGTGCCAGCAGTGGGGTAGCGGGAGAGTTGAATGAGCAGTTCTTC.